This is a list of T cell receptor beta chains from one sample in a study of cytomegalovirus exposure and HLA in healthy donors. Sequencing used immunoSEQ multiplex PCR; TCRdb keeps in-frame clones, though not all of them. This sample has more than 100,000 clones, with roughly 15% found just once. The specimen sequenced was PBMCs. The receptors were gathered from a young woman in good health and CMV-seronegative. The conserved cysteine and the conserved F or W are not part of the CDR3 here. Not all rows give a size; the values are once, few, many and, for expanded clones, a class.

J gene: TRBJ2-7; clone size: NA; V gene: TRBV5-4; CDR3 protein: ASSLGLAGGGHEQY
J gene: TRBJ1-4; clone size: NA; V gene: TRBV30; CDR3 protein: AWSAGDEKLF
J gene: TRBJ1-4; clone size: few; V gene: TRBV9; CDR3 protein: ASGSGGSNEKLF
J gene: TRBJ2-7; clone size: NA; V gene: TRBV2; CDR3 protein: ASSARSGNYEQY
J gene: TRBJ2-7; clone size: few; V gene: TRBV29-1; CDR3 protein: SVLEISYEQY
J gene: TRBJ1-3; clone size: NA; V gene: TRBV6-4; CDR3 protein: ASRGLSGNTIY
J gene: TRBJ1-2; clone size: NA; V gene: TRBV7-8; CDR3 protein: ASSAQPTGTGYGYT
J gene: TRBJ2-7; clone size: few; V gene: TRBV6-5; CDR3 protein: ASSSIQGIVRDEQY
J gene: TRBJ1-2; clone size: NA; V gene: TRBV23-1; CDR3 protein: ASSQIVTGVEYGYT
J gene: TRBJ2-3; clone size: few; V gene: TRBV5-1; CDR3 protein: ASSPESGIPTDTQY
J gene: TRBJ2-1; clone size: NA; V gene: TRBV9; CDR3 protein: ASSPAGDISYNEQF
J gene: TRBJ2-1; clone size: NA; V gene: TRBV5-1; CDR3 protein: ASSPEPGGGEQF
J gene: TRBJ1-6; clone size: NA; V gene: TRBV30; CDR3 protein: AWSRGAGVNSPLH
J gene: TRBJ1-2; clone size: NA; V gene: TRBV10-3; CDR3 protein: AIQYGDYGYT
J gene: TRBJ2-7; clone size: few; V gene: TRBV6-1; CDR3 protein: ASRRTEQSSYEQY
J gene: TRBJ2-7; clone size: few; V gene: TRBV7-9; CDR3 protein: ASSLQDRAYEQY
J gene: TRBJ2-7; clone size: few; V gene: TRBV30; CDR3 protein: AWGLGLSGDPYEQY
J gene: TRBJ2-3; clone size: NA; V gene: TRBV25-1; CDR3 protein: ASSEYHGSTDTQY
J gene: TRBJ1-1; clone size: NA; V gene: TRBV6-6; CDR3 protein: ASSYGGATEAF
J gene: TRBJ1-2; clone size: NA; V gene: TRBV6-5; CDR3 protein: ASSYFGAGGNYGYT
J gene: TRBJ2-7; clone size: NA; V gene: TRBV5-1; CDR3 protein: ASSREGGAEQY
J gene: TRBJ1-6; clone size: NA; V gene: TRBV27; CDR3 protein: ASSLLPGRGNSPLH
J gene: TRBJ1-1; clone size: few; V gene: TRBV11-2; CDR3 protein: ASSLDVANTEAF
J gene: TRBJ1-1; clone size: NA; V gene: TRBV4-3; CDR3 protein: ASSQEPTGSREAF
J gene: TRBJ2-7; clone size: few; V gene: TRBV4-3; CDR3 protein: ASSQGEGAYEQY
J gene: TRBJ2-5; clone size: once; V gene: TRBV28; CDR3 protein: ASRDNDLQGQETQY
J gene: TRBJ1-1; clone size: few; V gene: TRBV6-5; CDR3 protein: ASSPTVPGNTEAF
J gene: TRBJ1-2; clone size: few; V gene: TRBV11-3; CDR3 protein: ASSLGGGYGYT
J gene: TRBJ1-5; clone size: NA; V gene: TRBV6-5; CDR3 protein: ASSAQGLGNQPQH
J gene: TRBJ2-7; clone size: NA; V gene: TRBV19; CDR3 protein: ASSTTGTYPREQY
J gene: TRBJ2-7; clone size: NA; V gene: TRBV7-2; CDR3 protein: ASSGAGWEQY
J gene: TRBJ1-6; clone size: few; V gene: TRBV25-1; CDR3 protein: ASSERYSPLH
J gene: TRBJ1-3; clone size: few; V gene: TRBV6-4; CDR3 protein: ANRREGSGNTIY
J gene: TRBJ1-2; clone size: few; V gene: TRBV7-2; CDR3 protein: ASSRDRRNYGYT
J gene: TRBJ2-5; clone size: NA; V gene: TRBV28; CDR3 protein: ASRLGGRETQY
J gene: TRBJ1-4; clone size: NA; V gene: TRBV5-1; CDR3 protein: ASSPGQLQNEKLF
J gene: TRBJ2-3; clone size: NA; V gene: TRBV4-2; CDR3 protein: ASSQESGWGGTDTQY
J gene: TRBJ1-2; clone size: few; V gene: TRBV5-1; CDR3 protein: ASSPNPQGVVYGYT
J gene: TRBJ1-2; clone size: NA; V gene: TRBV14; CDR3 protein: ASSQQPPRFYGYT
J gene: TRBJ2-5; clone size: NA; V gene: TRBV13; CDR3 protein: ASSLSEGGGQETQY
J gene: TRBJ2-5; clone size: NA; V gene: TRBV19; CDR3 protein: ASSGLAGGRETQY
J gene: TRBJ2-1; clone size: NA; V gene: TRBV29-1; CDR3 protein: SVDRLAGGNEQF
J gene: TRBJ2-1; clone size: NA; V gene: TRBV28; CDR3 protein: ASSPLRDRGTYSLNNEQF
J gene: TRBJ1-5; clone size: few; V gene: TRBV2; CDR3 protein: ASSDLQGMNQPQH
J gene: TRBJ2-1; clone size: NA; V gene: TRBV19; CDR3 protein: ASSIAGGPYNEQF
J gene: TRBJ1-1; clone size: NA; V gene: TRBV9; CDR3 protein: ASSAPGKGYTEAF